A selection of T cell receptor beta chains follows, all from one sample in a study of blood T cells in healthy people across ages. TCRdb reanalysed the 5' RACE reads using MiXCR and keeps one entry per CDR3 protein. The data show more than 650,000 distinct CDR3 sequences, with 20% to 30% seen just once and about 3% held by the top ten. The data were also submitted as part of a second study, on T cells of mothers and their children.

Sequenced material: blood. Receptors originate from a boy aged 5 to 17 in good health. CDR3s include the opening cysteine and the closing phenylalanine or tryptophan. Each record gives: clone size, D gene, J gene, CDR3 length, V gene, CDR3 protein, CDR3 DNA. D genes are given only for firm matches. Clone size, where shown, is once, few, many, or a class for clones that have expanded.

>-|TRBD2|TRBJ2-1|17|TRBV5-1
CASSGEVGLADYNEQFF
TGCGCCAGCAGCGGGGAGGTCGGACTAGCGGATTACAATGAGCAGTTCTTC
>few|-|TRBJ2-1|16|TRBV9
CASTTGQKLFYNEQFF
TGTGCCAGCACCACCGGACAGAAACTATTCTACAATGAGCAGTTCTTC
>-|-|TRBJ1-6|16|TRBV5-6
CASSSSRDKETSPLHF
TGTGCCAGCAGCTCCTCTCGGGACAAAGAGACCTCACCCCTCCACTTT
>-|-|TRBJ2-5|16|TRBV5-1
CASSLNPGGAQETQYF
TGCGCCAGCAGCTTGAACCCTGGGGGGGCCCAAGAGACCCAGTACTTC
>-|-|TRBJ1-3|14|TRBV12-3/TRBV12-4
CASRAEGFGNTIYF
TGTGCCAGCAGAGCCGAAGGGTTTGGAAACACCATATATTTT
>-|TRBD1|TRBJ2-5|15|TRBV11-2
CASSADGQGEETQYF
TGTGCCAGCAGCGCCGACGGACAGGGCGAGGAGACCCAGTACTTC
>-|TRBD2|TRBJ2-5|15|TRBV5-1
CASSKLGLAGETQYF
TGCGCCAGCAGCAAGTTGGGGCTAGCGGGAGAGACCCAGTACTTC
>-|-|TRBJ1-1|15|TRBV20-1
CSARDPKGSDTEAFF
TGCAGTGCTAGAGACCCAAAGGGGTCGGACACTGAAGCTTTCTTT
>-|TRBD1|TRBJ1-4|15|TRBV25-1
CASTTHRDSNEKLFF
TGTGCCAGTACCACCCATCGGGACAGTAATGAAAAACTGTTTTTT
>-|-|TRBJ2-7|16|TRBV7-2
CASSTRGHSTYGEQYF
TGTGCCAGCAGCACACGTGGGCATAGCACCTATGGCGAGCAGTACTTC
>few|-|TRBJ2-5|14|TRBV28
CASSPDRSQETQYF
TGTGCCAGCAGTCCAGACCGGTCCCAAGAGACCCAGTACTTC
>few|-|TRBJ2-7|16|TRBV9
CASSVGAGKMAREQYF
TGTGCCAGCAGCGTGGGGGCAGGTAAAATGGCGCGAGAGCAGTACTTC
>-|-|TRBJ2-5|14|TRBV6-5
CASSPIGGWKTQYF
TGTGCCAGCAGCCCGATCGGCGGGTGGAAGACCCAGTACTTC
>-|-|TRBJ1-1|13|TRBV12-3/TRBV12-4
CASSLTKNTEAFF
TGTGCCAGCAGTTTAACAAAAAACACTGAAGCTTTCTTT
>few|-|TRBJ2-7|11|TRBV6-5
CASSRSDEQYF
TGTGCCAGCAGCAGGTCGGACGAGCAGTACTTC
>-|-|TRBJ2-3|15|TRBV20-1
CSALDYYEPTDTQYF
TGCAGTGCTCTGGACTACTACGAACCCACAGATACGCAGTATTTT
>once|-|TRBJ2-5|14|TRBV20-1
CSARVGSGQETQYF
TGCAGTGCTAGAGTGGGCTCAGGCCAAGAGACCCAGTACTTC
>-|TRBD2|TRBJ2-1|13|TRBV3-1
CASGTSGNNEQFF
TGTGCCAGCGGGACTAGCGGGAACAATGAGCAGTTCTTC
>few|-|TRBJ2-5|15|TRBV5-1
CASSLAGGERETQYF
TGCGCCAGCAGCTTGGCCGGAGGGGAAAGAGAGACCCAGTACTTC
>few|-|TRBJ2-7|15|TRBV5-1
CASSGGAGLNYEQYF
TGCGCCAGCAGCGGGGGTGCGGGGCTGAACTACGAGCAGTACTTC
>few|TRBD1|TRBJ1-5|19|TRBV15
CATSRTWTGPRSSNQPQHF
TGTGCCACCAGCAGAACCTGGACAGGCCCAAGGAGTAGCAATCAGCCCCAGCATTTT
>-|TRBD1|TRBJ2-7|15|TRBV20-1
CSARNWDRGDYEQYF
TGCAGTGCTAGAAATTGGGACAGGGGCGACTACGAGCAGTACTTC
>few|-|TRBJ2-5|14|TRBV9
CASSVADRWETQYF
TGTGCCAGCAGCGTAGCTGACAGGTGGGAGACCCAGTACTTC
>-|-|TRBJ2-7|14|TRBV7-9
CASSLAGHSYEQYF
TGTGCCAGCAGCTTGGCCGGGCACTCCTACGAGCAGTACTTC
>-|-|TRBJ1-1|14|TRBV5-1
CASSSGRTNTEAFF
TGTGCCAGCTCCTCCGGACGGACGAACACTGAAGCTTTCTTT
>many|-|TRBJ2-5|14|TRBV11-2
CASTSRGGGETQYF
TGTGCCAGCACCTCCAGGGGTGGTGGGGAGACCCAGTACTTC
>few|-|TRBJ1-2|13|TRBV27
CASSLSPGTSYTF
TGTGCCAGCAGTTTATCCCCAGGGACAAGCTACACCTTC
>-|-|TRBJ2-3|12|TRBV28
CASNRQGDTQYF
TGTGCCAGCAATCGGCAAGGGGATACGCAGTATTTT
>-|-|TRBJ2-7|13|TRBV6-5
CASSRDGAYEQYF
TGTGCCAGCAGCCGGGACGGTGCCTACGAGCAGTACTTC
>few|-|TRBJ2-4|17|TRBV2
CASSVGSGGFPKNIQYF
TGTGCCAGCAGTGTGGGTTCGGGGGGCTTCCCGAAAAACATTCAGTACTTC
>-|TRBD1|TRBJ2-3|13|TRBV29-1
CSAGTVLTDTQYF
TGCAGCGCTGGGACAGTACTCACAGATACGCAGTATTTT
>few|TRBD1|TRBJ2-1|15|TRBV4-1
CASSTWTGGGNEQFF
TGCGCCAGCAGCACCTGGACAGGGGGAGGCAATGAGCAGTTCTTC
>few|-|TRBJ2-1|16|TRBV5-1
CASSLERGATGNEQFF
TGCGCCAGCAGCTTGGAGAGGGGTGCTACCGGCAATGAGCAGTTCTTC
>-|-|TRBJ2-1|15|TRBV14
CASSPEIRGWHEQFF
TGTGCCAGCAGCCCAGAAATCAGGGGTTGGCATGAGCAGTTCTTC
>-|-|TRBJ2-5|14|TRBV12-3/TRBV12-4
CASSRGTTQETQYF
TGTGCCAGCAGCCGCGGGACCACCCAAGAGACCCAGTACTTC
>few|-|TRBJ1-3|14|TRBV20-1
CSASDRGFGNTIYF
TGCAGTGCTAGCGACAGAGGGTTCGGAAACACCATATATTTT
>-|-|TRBJ1-2|15|TRBV29-1
CSVVVPSRDLYGYTF
TGCAGCGTTGTGGTCCCTAGCAGGGACCTCTATGGCTACACCTTC
>-|TRBD1|TRBJ1-2|13|TRBV12-3/TRBV12-4
CASTWGQVYGYTF
TGTGCCAGCACCTGGGGACAGGTCTATGGCTACACCTTC
>-|-|TRBJ1-1|16|TRBV6-1
CASSAAGARGGTEAFF
TGTGCCAGCAGTGCGGCAGGGGCACGCGGGGGCACTGAAGCTTTCTTT
>-|TRBD1|TRBJ2-7|16|TRBV7-9
CASSFRGQGMGYEQYF
TGTGCCAGCAGCTTCCGAGGACAGGGGATGGGCTACGAGCAGTACTTC
>-|TRBD1|TRBJ2-5|16|TRBV5-1
CASSLGGTGTQETQYF
TGCGCCAGCAGCTTGGGCGGGACAGGTACCCAAGAGACCCAGTACTTC
>-|-|TRBJ1-5|14|TRBV12-3/TRBV12-4
CASSLVDRNQPQHF
TGTGCCAGCAGTTTAGTCGATCGCAATCAGCCCCAGCATTTT
>-|TRBD1|TRBJ2-5|14|TRBV29-1
CSAGRQGVQETQYF
TGCAGCGCTGGACGACAGGGAGTCCAAGAGACCCAGTACTTC
>-|-|TRBJ2-3|15|TRBV20-1
CSAPIPGIRADTQYF
TGCAGTGCTCCGATCCCGGGGATCCGAGCAGATACGCAGTATTTT
>-|-|TRBJ2-7|15|TRBV11-2
CASSLDRQASYEQYF
TGTGCCAGCAGCTTAGATCGGCAGGCCTCCTACGAGCAGTACTTC
>-|-|TRBJ2-2|15|TRBV5-5
CASSLTGPSIGELFF
TGTGCCAGCAGCTTGACGGGACCCTCCATCGGAGAGCTGTTTTTT
>-|TRBD2|TRBJ2-1|17|TRBV6-2/TRBV6-3
CASSYEASGGPRNEQFF
TGTGCCAGCAGTTACGAAGCTAGCGGGGGCCCTCGGAATGAGCAGTTCTTC
>-|TRBD2|TRBJ2-5|16|TRBV7-6
CASGLGTSGLQETQYF
TGTGCCAGCGGACTGGGGACTAGCGGGCTCCAAGAGACCCAGTACTTC
>few|TRBD2|TRBJ2-5|16|TRBV12-3/TRBV12-4
CASRGSGGVYQETQYF
TGTGCCAGCAGGGGAAGCGGGGGGGTGTACCAAGAGACCCAGTACTTC
>few|-|TRBJ2-3|18|TRBV21-1
CASSNRPETSGTTDTQYF
TGTGCCAGCAGCAACCGACCAGAGACTAGCGGGACGACAGATACGCAGTATTTT